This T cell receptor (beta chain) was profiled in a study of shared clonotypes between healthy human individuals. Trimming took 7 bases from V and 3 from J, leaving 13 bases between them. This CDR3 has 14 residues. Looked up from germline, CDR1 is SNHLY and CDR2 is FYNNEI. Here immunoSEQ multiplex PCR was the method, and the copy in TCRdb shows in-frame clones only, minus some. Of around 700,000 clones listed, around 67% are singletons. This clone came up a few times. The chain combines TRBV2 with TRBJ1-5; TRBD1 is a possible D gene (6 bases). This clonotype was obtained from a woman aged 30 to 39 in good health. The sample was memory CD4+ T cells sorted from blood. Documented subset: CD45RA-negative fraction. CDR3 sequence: CASTFDRNNQPQHF. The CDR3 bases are TGTGCCAGCACCTTCGACAGGAACAATCAGCCCCAGCATTTT.